The sequence of this T cell receptor (beta chain) was determined in a study of early T cells in non-severe SARS-CoV-2 infection (dated by TCRdb to about 2021). Describing the broader study: Because TCR sequencing was done on bulk RNA from unsorted whole blood, the alpha and beta chains could not be paired. Overall study outcomes, separate from this receptor: VDJdb matching was skewed toward anti-spike CD8 responses and likely underestimated virus-specific expansions by missing private and CD4 specificities.

Set within a cohort of healthcare workers in London, UK, this nested case-control study involved weekly PCR testing of nasopharyngeal swabs along with blood sampling. Healthcare workers were recruited between 23 and 31 March 2020, during the week of the UK lockdown, and were followed weekly for up to roughly 16 weeks. About this clonotype itself: Its binding antigen is unknown. Base-call qualities are not available, and no considerably larger clone is one nucleotide away.

The CDR3, cysteine through phenylalanine, is 17 amino acids long. The sequence is cut down to CDR3 DNA, 51 bases in frame from base 1. The V and J ends are trimmed by 4 bases and 10 bases, leaving 29 bases between them. CDR1 and CDR2, per the germline V gene (reference sequence), are SGHNT and YYREEE. Library method: 5' RACE. This sample was sequenced with a NextSeq 500. To correct for sequencing error and PCR bias, the TCR library protocol tagged individual cDNA molecules with unique molecular identifiers. Both TCR alpha and beta chains were sequenced, and tight co-correlation was observed between alpha and beta sequence abundances in each sample. The published analysis was carried out like this. Decombinator V4 was used to perform V gene, J gene and CDR3 annotation of TCR sequences. Expanded TCRs were defined as changing significantly between any two time points under a Poisson model with p below 0.0001. TCR abundances were normalised to the total number of TCRs sequenced per sample and expressed as counts per million. TRAV1-2 paired with TRAJ12, TRAJ20 or TRAJ33 defined MAIT TCRs, while TRAV10 paired with TRAJ18 defined iNKT TCRs. A search of VDJdb, accessed on 1 November 2021, was run for TCRs annotated to CMV, EBV and SARS-CoV-2, with TCRs annotated for multiple antigens excluded. The public reads were quality trimmed at Q25 with fastp and then assembled into clones with MiXCR by TCRdb, keeping productive beta chains. Rows are unified per CDR3 protein, each entry keeping the most common DNA and genes. The V and J calls reflect TCRdb's pipeline rather than the authors' work. For this sample the table gives roughly 51,000 distinct CDR3 sequences, of which 6.2% were detected only once. The top ten clones comprise under 5% of the sample.

The receptor was derived from an adult who was a healthcare worker with PCR-confirmed SARS-CoV-2 infection or an uninfected control (not recorded which). Sequenced input: whole blood. The V and J segments used are TRBV5-4 and TRBJ1-1, and perhaps TRBD1 as D gene, on 5 matching bases. The CDR3 region has the sequence CASSGGIPGPSSFGAFF. The DNA reads TGTGCCAGCAGCGGAGGGATCCCGGGACCTTCCTCATTTGGAGCTTTCTTT.